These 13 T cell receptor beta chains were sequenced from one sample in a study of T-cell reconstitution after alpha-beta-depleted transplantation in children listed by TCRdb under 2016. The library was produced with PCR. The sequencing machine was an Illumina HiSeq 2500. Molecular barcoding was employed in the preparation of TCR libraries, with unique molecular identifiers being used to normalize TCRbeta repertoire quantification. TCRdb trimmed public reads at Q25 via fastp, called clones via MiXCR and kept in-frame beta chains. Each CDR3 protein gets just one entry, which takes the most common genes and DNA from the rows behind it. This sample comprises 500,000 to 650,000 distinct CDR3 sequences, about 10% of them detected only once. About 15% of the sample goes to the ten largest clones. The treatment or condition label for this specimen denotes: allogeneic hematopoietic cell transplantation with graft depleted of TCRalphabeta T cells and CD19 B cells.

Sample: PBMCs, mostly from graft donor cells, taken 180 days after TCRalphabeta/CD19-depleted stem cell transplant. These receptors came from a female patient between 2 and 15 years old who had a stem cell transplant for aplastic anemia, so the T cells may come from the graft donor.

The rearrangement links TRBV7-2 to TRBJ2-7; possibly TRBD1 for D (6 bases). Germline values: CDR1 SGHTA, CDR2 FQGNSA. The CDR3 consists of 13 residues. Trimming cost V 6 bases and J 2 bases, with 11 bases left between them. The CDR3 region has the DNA TGTGCCAGCAGGCGGTGGGACACCTACGAGCAGTACGTC. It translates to CASRRWDTYEQYV.

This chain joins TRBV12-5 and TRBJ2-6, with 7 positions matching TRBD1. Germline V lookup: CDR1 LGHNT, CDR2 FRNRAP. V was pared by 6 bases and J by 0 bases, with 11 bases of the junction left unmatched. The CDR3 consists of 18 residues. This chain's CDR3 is CASGPSWTGLSGANVLTF. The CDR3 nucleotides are TGTGCTAGTGGGCCCAGTTGGACAGGCCTCTCTGGGGCCAACGTCCTGACTTTC.

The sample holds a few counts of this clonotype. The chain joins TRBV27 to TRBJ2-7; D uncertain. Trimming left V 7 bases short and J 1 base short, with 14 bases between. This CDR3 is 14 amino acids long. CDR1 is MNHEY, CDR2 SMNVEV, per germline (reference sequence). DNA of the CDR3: TGTGCCAGCACCCTAAAAGGCAGTTCCTACGAGCAGTACTTC. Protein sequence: CASTLKGSSYEQYF.

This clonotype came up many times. This CDR3 is CASSFRQLLSGNTIYF. Written as DNA, the CDR3 is TGTGCCAGCAGTTTCCGGCAACTTCTCTCTGGAAACACCATATATTTT. V and J are TRBV12-3 or TRBV12-4 and TRBJ1-3, with no clear D. The CDR3 consists of 16 residues. Trimming pared 3 bases from V and 0 bases from J, leaving 12 bases between.

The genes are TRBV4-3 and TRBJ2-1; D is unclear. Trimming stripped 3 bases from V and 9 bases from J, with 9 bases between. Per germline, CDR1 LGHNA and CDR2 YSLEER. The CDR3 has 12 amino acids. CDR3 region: CASSQDLGEQFF. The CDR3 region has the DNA TGCGCCAGCAGCCAGGACCTGGGTGAGCAGTTCTTC.

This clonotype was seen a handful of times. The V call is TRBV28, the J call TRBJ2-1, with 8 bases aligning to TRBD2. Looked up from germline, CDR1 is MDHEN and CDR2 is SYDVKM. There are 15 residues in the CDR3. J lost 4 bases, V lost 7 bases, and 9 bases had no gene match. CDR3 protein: CASNPGGTEYNEQFF. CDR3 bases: TGTGCCAGCAACCCGGGAGGGACGGAGTACAATGAGCAGTTCTTC.

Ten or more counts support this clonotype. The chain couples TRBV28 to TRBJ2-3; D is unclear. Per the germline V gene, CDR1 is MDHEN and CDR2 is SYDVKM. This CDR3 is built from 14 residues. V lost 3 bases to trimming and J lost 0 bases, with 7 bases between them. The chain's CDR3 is CASSFDDSTDTQYF. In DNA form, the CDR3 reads TGTGCCAGCAGTTTCGATGACAGCACAGATACGCAGTATTTT.

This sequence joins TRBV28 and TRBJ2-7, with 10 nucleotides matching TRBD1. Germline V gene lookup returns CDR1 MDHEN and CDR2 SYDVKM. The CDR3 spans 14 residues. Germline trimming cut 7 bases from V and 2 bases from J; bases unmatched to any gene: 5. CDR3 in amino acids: CASTDGTGAYEQYF. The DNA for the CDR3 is TGTGCCAGCACGGATGGGACAGGGGCCTACGAGCAGTACTTC.

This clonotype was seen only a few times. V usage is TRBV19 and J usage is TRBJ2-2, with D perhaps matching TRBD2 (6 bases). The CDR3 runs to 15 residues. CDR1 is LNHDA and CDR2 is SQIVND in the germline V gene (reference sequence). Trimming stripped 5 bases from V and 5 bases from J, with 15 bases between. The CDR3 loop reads CASSVGTFVTGELFF. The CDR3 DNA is TGTGCCAGTAGTGTAGGGACTTTTGTAACCGGGGAGCTGTTTTTT.

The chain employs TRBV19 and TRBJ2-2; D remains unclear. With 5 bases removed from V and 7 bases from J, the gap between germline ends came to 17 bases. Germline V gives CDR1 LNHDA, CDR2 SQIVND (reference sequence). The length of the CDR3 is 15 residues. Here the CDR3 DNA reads TGTGCCAGTAGTTTGCCTCGGCCCATAGTCGGGGAGCTGTTTTTT. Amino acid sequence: CASSLPRPIVGELFF. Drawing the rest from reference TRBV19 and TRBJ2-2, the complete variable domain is DGGITQSPKYLFRKEGQNVTLSCEQNLNHDAMYWYRQDPGQGLRLIYYSQIVNDFQKGDIAEGYSVSREKKESFPLTVTSAQKNPTAFYLCASSLPRPIVGELFFGEGSRLTVL.

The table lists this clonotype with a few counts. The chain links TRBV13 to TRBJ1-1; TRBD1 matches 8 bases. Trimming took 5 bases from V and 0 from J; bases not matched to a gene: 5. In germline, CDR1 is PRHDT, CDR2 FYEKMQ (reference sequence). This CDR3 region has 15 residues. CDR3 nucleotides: TGTGCCAGCAGCGCACGACAGGGGATGAACACTGAAGCTTTCTTT. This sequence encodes CASSARQGMNTEAFF.

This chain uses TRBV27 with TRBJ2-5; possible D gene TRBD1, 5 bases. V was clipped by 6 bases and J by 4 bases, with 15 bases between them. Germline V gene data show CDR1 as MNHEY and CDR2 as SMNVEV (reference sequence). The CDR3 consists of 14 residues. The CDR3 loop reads CASSLGPFAETQYF. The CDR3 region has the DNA TGTGCCAGCAGCTTGGGGCCCTTCGCAGAGACCCAGTACTTC.

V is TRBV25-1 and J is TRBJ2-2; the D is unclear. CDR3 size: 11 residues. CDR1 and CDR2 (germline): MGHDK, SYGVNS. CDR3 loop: CATGYTGELFF. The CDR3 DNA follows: TGTGCTACCGGTTACACCGGGGAGCTGTTTTTT.